These 32 T cell receptor beta chains share one sample of origin, sequenced in a study of shared clonotypes between healthy human individuals (dated by TCRdb to about 2020). Library preparation employed the immunoSEQ multiplex PCR assay. Not all clones reach the TCRdb copy of this immuneACCESS table, which keeps in-frame sequences only. Checked studies attribute under half of the gap to unresolved V genes and leave the rest unexplained. The table for this sample lists 900,000 to 1,200,000 clones; more than 75% of them were counted only once. The ten largest account for 0.5% to 0.65% of the sample. Sequencing used memory CD4+ T cells from PBMCs. The cell subset or site label for this specimen denotes: CD45RA-negative fraction. The receptors originated from a man between 18 and 35 years old in good health. Some clones in this sample may be carry-over from other donors' samples.

Comment on this clone: This specimen includes other DNA sequences encoding the same CDR3. Written as DNA, the CDR3 is TGTGCCAGCAGCTTGGACAGGAGGTCCTACGAGCAGTACTTC. Its protein product is CASSLDRRSYEQYF. J is TRBJ2-7 and V is TRBV5-4, with D perhaps given as TRBD1 or TRBD2 (5 bases each). Germline-derived CDR1 and CDR2 are SGHNT and YYREEE (reference sequence). CDR3 length: 14 amino acids. V was trimmed by 0 bases and J by 1 base, leaving 8 bases between them. The full variable domain, completed using reference TRBV5-4 and TRBJ2-7, is ETGVTQSPTHLIKTRGQQVTLRCSSQSGHNTVSWYQQALGQGPQFIFQYYREEENGRGNFPPRFSGLQFPNYSSELNVNALELDDSALYLCASSLDRRSYEQYFGPGTRLTVT.

J is TRBJ2-5 and V is TRBV5-1, with 10 bases fitting TRBD2. Germline CDR1 reads SGHRS; CDR2 reads YFSETQ. The V segment lost 0 bases and the J segment 1 base; nucleotides outside the gene matches: 9. This CDR3 is built from 18 residues. The CDR3 coding sequence is TGCGCCAGCAGCTTGGGTACTAGCGGGACGTTCCGCCAAGAGACCCAGTACTTC. Amino acid sequence: CASSLGTSGTFRQETQYF.

V and J are TRBV29-1 and TRBJ2-3; TRBD2 agrees at 8 bases. The germline gives CDR1 SQVTM, CDR2 ANQGSEA. V lost 4 bases and J lost 2; bases outside the gene matches: 5. The length of the CDR3 is 14 residues. CDR3 sequence reads: CSVASGPLTDTQYF. As DNA, the CDR3 is TGCAGCGTTGCTAGCGGGCCCCTCACAGATACGCAGTATTTT.

The chain joins TRBV27 to TRBJ2-7; D unresolved. The V gene's germline CDR1 is MNHEY and CDR2 SMNVEV (reference sequence). V dropped 3 bases and J dropped 3 bases, with 9 bases sitting between them. This CDR3 comprises 13 residues. CDR3 sequence (DNA): TGTGCCAGCAGTTTCACTGGTGGCTACGAGCAGTACTTC. Protein sequence: CASSFTGGYEQYF.

In nucleotides, the CDR3 is TGTGCCAGCTCTTCCGGCGGCACCCCTGGGGCCAACGTCCTGACTTTC. Its protein product is CASSSGGTPGANVLTF. V and J are TRBV7-9 and TRBJ2-6; no firm D call. CDR1 is SEHNR and CDR2 is FQNEAQ in the germline V gene (reference sequence). This CDR3 has 16 residues. Trimming shortened V by 8 bases and J by 2 bases, and 16 bases separated the two germline ends.

This sequence joins TRBV27 and TRBJ2-1; weak D call: TRBD2 (6 bases). CDR3 length: 15 amino acids. CDR1 and CDR2 (germline): MNHEY, SMNVEV (reference sequence). V was clipped by 5 bases and J by 3 bases, with 14 bases between them. The CDR3 nucleotides read TGTGCCAGCAGTCTGGGACTGTTACTCTACAATGAGCAGTTCTTC. This translates into CASSLGLLLYNEQFF.

V gene TRBV19 combines with J gene TRBJ2-2; perhaps TRBD1 as D (6 bases). The germline CDR1 and CDR2 sequences are LNHDA and SQIVND (reference sequence). V lost 7 bases to trimming and J lost 3 bases, with 9 bases between them. This CDR3 comprises 13 residues. CDR3 loop: CASKDRDTGELFF. CDR3 sequence (DNA): TGTGCCAGTAAGGACAGAGACACCGGGGAGCTGTTTTTT.

The chain is built from TRBV6-4 and TRBJ1-2; tentative D call: TRBD1 (5 bases). The CDR3 is 15 residues long. Trimming stripped 6 bases from V and 0 bases from J, with 14 bases between. CDR1 is MRHNA and CDR2 is SNTAGT in the germline V gene. The CDR3 DNA follows: TGTGCCAGCAGCGCCGACAGACAGTCTAACTATGGCTACACCTTC. It translates to CASSADRQSNYGYTF.

The V call is TRBV6-1, the J call TRBJ1-2; D gene unclear. Per germline, CDR1 MNHNS and CDR2 SASEGT. V was pared by 3 bases and J by 7 bases, with 9 bases between. This CDR3 contains 12 residues. CDR3 in amino acids: CASSERVGGYTF. The CDR3 DNA follows: TGTGCCAGCAGTGAGAGGGTGGGTGGCTACACCTTC.

Comment on this clone: Other DNA sequences of this sample code for an identical CDR3. The chain uses TRBV5-6 and TRBJ2-7, with 7 nucleotides matching TRBD2. The CDR3 spans 13 residues. Trimming took 4 bases from V and 4 from J; bases not matched to a gene: 5. From germline, CDR1 is SGHDT and CDR2 YYEEEE. The CDR3 sequence: CASSLGTTYEQYF. The DNA for the CDR3 is TGTGCCAGCAGCCTCGGGACTACTTACGAGCAGTACTTC.

The V call is TRBV5-4, the J call TRBJ1-5, with no clear D. The ends were cut back, 5 bases at V and 3 bases at J, with 15 bases in the middle. Looked up from germline, CDR1 is SGHNT and CDR2 is YYREEE (reference sequence). This CDR3 contains 15 residues. The CDR3: CASSYRPGANQPQHF. DNA of the CDR3: TGTGCCAGCAGTTACCGACCGGGAGCCAATCAGCCCCAGCATTTT.

V usage is TRBV5-4 and J usage is TRBJ2-7, with D maybe TRBD2 (5 bases). With 0 bases removed from V and 7 bases from J, the gap between germline ends came to 20 bases. Germline V gene sequence: CDR1 SGHNT, CDR2 YYREEE (reference sequence). This CDR3 spans 16 amino acids. CDR3 bases: TGTGCCAGCAGCTTGGTGGCCCAGCGGCCGGGCGGGGAGCAGTACTTC. Amino acid sequence: CASSLVAQRPGGEQYF.

This clone was seen a single time. This chain joins TRBV10-3 and TRBJ2-5, with D possibly being TRBD2 (5 bases). V was cut by 6 bases and J by 6 bases, with 14 bases left in between. CDR3 length: 13 residues. Germline CDR1 reads ENHRY; CDR2 reads SYGVKD. CDR3 bases: TGTGCCATCAGAGCTGAGGGCGCGAAGACCCAGTACTTC. The encoded protein is CAIRAEGAKTQYF.

The chain employs TRBV7-2 and TRBJ1-4; 8 nucleotides agree with TRBD1. Germline CDR1 reads SGHTA; CDR2 reads FQGNSA. V was pared by 5 bases and J by 6 bases, with 5 bases of the junction left unmatched. The CDR3 has 14 residues. CDR3 bases: TGTGCCAGCAGCCAAGGGACAGGTTATGAAAAACTGTTTTTT. Translation gives CASSQGTGYEKLFF.

This chain links TRBV15 with TRBJ2-2; D ambiguous. The CDR3 extends over 15 amino acids. Germline V gene sequence: CDR1 LNHNV, CDR2 YYDKDF (reference sequence). Trimming stripped 1 base from V and 4 bases from J, with 10 bases between. CDR3 bases: TGTGCCACCAGCAGAGGGGCCCTGATCACCGGGGAGCTGTTTTTT. Its translation: CATSRGALITGELFF.

The chain carries TRBV10-3 and TRBJ2-3; no clear D gene. V was shortened by 11 bases and J by 0 bases, with 15 bases between the two germline ends. Germline V gene sequence: CDR1 ENHRY, CDR2 SYGVKD. This CDR3 spans 14 amino acids. The CDR3 spells CASKTGASTDTQYF. CDR3 DNA: TGTGCCTCAAAGACGGGTGCTAGCACAGATACGCAGTATTTT.

The chain recombines TRBV7-9 with TRBJ1-2; possibly TRBD1 for D (5 bases). Looked up from germline, CDR1 is SEHNR and CDR2 is FQNEAQ (reference sequence). The germline V and J ends were trimmed by 6 bases and 5 bases, with 10 bases remaining between them. The CDR3 has 12 residues. The CDR3 here is CASRGEDYGYTF. The CDR3 region has the DNA TGTGCCAGCAGGGGGGAGGATTATGGCTACACCTTC.

This clone was picked up one time. V usage is TRBV25-1 and J usage is TRBJ2-5; D is possibly TRBD2 (6 bases). Trimming took off 7 bases at V and 4 bases at J, with 16 bases between the two ends. CDR1 and CDR2 (germline): MGHDK, SYGVNS. This CDR3 has 14 amino acids. Here the CDR3 DNA reads TGTGCCAGCACTTTGTCGAGGGAGGTAGAGACCCAGTACTTC. It encodes CASTLSREVETQYF.

The chain couples TRBV5-1 to TRBJ2-3; no clear D gene. The CDR3 has 12 amino acids. V was cut by 0 bases and J by 7 bases, with 6 bases left in between. From germline, CDR1 is SGHRS and CDR2 YFSETQ. DNA for the CDR3: TGCGCCAGCAGCTTGGAAGGGAATACGCAGTATTTT. It translates to CASSLEGNTQYF.

This chain connects TRBV28 to TRBJ2-5, with 11 nucleotides matching TRBD1. The CDR3 is 14 amino acids. Germline V gene data show CDR1 as MDHEN and CDR2 as SYDVKM. V lost 9 bases, J lost 6 bases, and 9 bases stayed unmatched. As DNA, the CDR3 is TGTGCCAGTGTGGGACAGGGGGTTGCCAAGACCCAGTACTTC. Protein: CASVGQGVAKTQYF.

Notes on this clone: This sample also contains other DNA sequences that code for the same CDR3. The chain recombines TRBV6-1 with TRBJ1-1, with a possible D match to TRBD1 (5 bases). This CDR3 is built from 13 residues. Germline V gene data show CDR1 as MNHNS and CDR2 as SASEGT. Trimming took 3 bases from V and 1 from J, leaving 6 bases between them. The CDR3 DNA sequence: TGTGCCAGCAGTGACGGACAGAACACTGAAGCTTTCTTT. As protein: CASSDGQNTEAFF.

The CDR3 loop is CASVIQGESREQYF. As DNA, the CDR3 is TGTGCCAGCGTAATACAGGGGGAATCTCGTGAGCAGTACTTC. This chain connects TRBV28 to TRBJ2-7; 8 bases agree with TRBD1. V was clipped by 8 bases and J by 7 bases; unmatched bases: 13. The V gene's germline CDR1 is MDHEN and CDR2 SYDVKM. The CDR3 spans 14 residues.

CDR3 protein: CASSYGGLSSYNEQFF. The CDR3 nucleotides are TGTGCCAGCAGTTACGGGGGCCTGAGCTCCTACAATGAGCAGTTCTTC. J is TRBJ2-1 and V is TRBV6-5; the D gene is possibly TRBD1 (6 bases). Germline CDR1 reads MNHEY; CDR2 reads SVGAGI. V lost 2 bases to trimming and J lost 0 bases, with 11 bases between them. The CDR3 is 16 residues long.

This chain connects TRBV7-9 to TRBJ2-1; 13 nucleotides align to TRBD2. This CDR3 has 16 amino acids. CDR1 is SEHNR and CDR2 is FQNEAQ in the germline V gene (reference sequence). Trimming took 5 bases from V and 8 from J; bases not matched to a gene: 9. The chain's CDR3 is CASSRGLAGVSDEQFF. CDR3 nucleotide sequence: TGTGCCAGCAGCCGAGGACTAGCGGGAGTCAGTGATGAGCAGTTCTTC.

This clone was found many times. This sample also contains other DNA sequences that code for the same CDR3. This chain uses TRBV30 with TRBJ1-2; D is uncertain. The CDR3 totals 13 residues. Per germline, CDR1 GTSNPN and CDR2 SVGIG (reference sequence). V was clipped by 0 bases and J by 2 bases, with 7 bases between them. The CDR3 DNA sequence: TGTGCCTGGAGTGTAGGGCAGAACTATGGCTACACCTTC. Translating gives CAWSVGQNYGYTF.

This clone was found many times. The chain has TRBV10-3 and TRBJ2-2, with D hard to call. The germline CDR1 and CDR2 sequences are ENHRY and SYGVKD. The V and J ends lost 7 bases and 5 bases respectively, with 11 bases between them. The CDR3 extends over 13 amino acids. CDR3 DNA: TGTGCCATCAATGGGGATATGACCGGGGAGCTGTTTTTT. Its translation: CAINGDMTGELFF.

Worth noting for this clone: This same CDR3 is encoded by further DNA sequences in the sample. The gene calls are TRBV7-2 and TRBJ2-1; D gene unclear. The germline CDR1 and CDR2 sequences are SGHTA and FQGNSA. V lost 3 bases and J lost 6, with 9 bases in between. CDR3 size: 13 residues. CDR3 loop: CASSLSRLNEQFF. In nucleotides, the CDR3 is TGTGCCAGCAGCTTGTCGAGGCTCAATGAGCAGTTCTTC.

The chain carries TRBV7-3 and TRBJ1-2; D remains ambiguous. Trimming pared 4 bases from V and 4 bases from J, leaving 7 bases between. Germline values: CDR1 SGHTA, CDR2 FQGTGA. The CDR3 runs 12 residues. CDR3 DNA: TGTGCCAGCAGCTCGATCGGCTATGGCTACACCTTC. Translation gives CASSSIGYGYTF.

This chain joins TRBV27 and TRBJ2-1, with 12 bases fitting TRBD2. CDR1 and CDR2 (germline): MNHEY, SMNVEV (reference sequence). The CDR3 runs to 18 residues. Trimming at V came to 4 bases and at J to 7 bases, leaving 14 bases not matched to a gene. In nucleotides, the CDR3 is TGTGCCAGCAGTTGGACTAGCGGGATCGCCGGAAGGCTAAATGAGCAGTTCTTC. Amino acid sequence: CASSWTSGIAGRLNEQFF.

The V and J genes are TRBV4-3 and TRBJ2-7; D gene uncertain. CDR1 is LGHNA and CDR2 is YSLEER in the germline V gene. Deletions cut 1 base from V and 0 bases from J, with 10 bases between. The CDR3 has 15 residues. The CDR3, as DNA: TGCGCCAGCAGCCAAGGGGCCTTCGGCTCCTACGAGCAGTACTTC. Encoded protein: CASSQGAFGSYEQYF.

This clone has a handful of counts. This chain joins TRBV10-3 and TRBJ1-5; TRBD1 might be the D (5 bases). The CDR3 loop spans 12 amino acids. Germline-derived CDR1 and CDR2 are ENHRY and SYGVKD. V was shortened by 8 bases and J by 7 bases, with 12 bases between the two germline ends. The CDR3 reads CAIGGGSQPQHF. For the CDR3, the DNA is TGTGCCATCGGGGGAGGGAGCCAGCCCCAGCATTTT.

This clone was detected a few times. This sequence joins TRBV14 and TRBJ1-4; tentatively, D is TRBD1 (5 bases). Between the trimmed V and J ends, which lost 4 bases and 7 bases, there was a span of 19 bases. This CDR3 region has 16 residues. CDR1 and CDR2 from the germline V gene are SGHDN and FVKESK. The CDR3 spells CASSPLRQGSGEKLFF. The CDR3 DNA reads as TGTGCCAGCAGCCCTCTAAGGCAGGGCTCTGGTGAAAAACTGTTTTTT.